The present T cell receptor beta chain was sequenced within a study of blood T cell repertoires in COVID-19. Study-wide background: The samples span acute and convalescent COVID-19 from the United States, Italy and Spain. T cells, B-cell-depleted T cells, or PBMCs provided the cDNA or gDNA that served as material.

Original methodology: Amplified reference gene primers provided the basis for estimating nucleated cell counts. Repertoires were generated with immunoSEQ multiplex PCR, while TCRdb's copy carries only in-frame clones and drops some. Clone size and V and J calls were adopted from that table, with D and trimming inferred from the DNA. The sample records more than 85,000 clones, under 90% being singletons. The sequenced sample was peripheral blood. The sequence derives from a human donor in a cohort sampled during active COVID-19.

CDR3 DNA: TGTGCCAGCAGTCAGGGAGGGAGTGGCTACACCTTC. Translation: CASSQGGSGYTF. The chain couples TRBV6-5 to TRBJ1-2; the D gene is possibly TRBD1 (5 bases). Looked up from germline, CDR1 is MNHEY and CDR2 is SVGAGI. Between the trimmed V and J ends, which lost 5 bases and 7 bases, there was a span of 11 bases. The CDR3 is 12 amino acids.